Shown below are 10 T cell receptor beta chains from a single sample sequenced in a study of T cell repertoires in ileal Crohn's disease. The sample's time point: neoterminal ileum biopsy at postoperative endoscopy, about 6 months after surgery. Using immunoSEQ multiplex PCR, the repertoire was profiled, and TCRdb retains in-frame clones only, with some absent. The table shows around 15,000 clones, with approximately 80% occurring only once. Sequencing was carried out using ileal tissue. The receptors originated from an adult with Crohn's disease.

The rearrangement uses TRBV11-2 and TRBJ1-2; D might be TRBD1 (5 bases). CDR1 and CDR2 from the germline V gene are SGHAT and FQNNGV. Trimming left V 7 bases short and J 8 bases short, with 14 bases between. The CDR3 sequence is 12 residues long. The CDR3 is CASTQEGFGYTF. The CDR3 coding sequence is TGTGCCAGCACCCAGGAGGGGTTCGGCTACACCTTC.

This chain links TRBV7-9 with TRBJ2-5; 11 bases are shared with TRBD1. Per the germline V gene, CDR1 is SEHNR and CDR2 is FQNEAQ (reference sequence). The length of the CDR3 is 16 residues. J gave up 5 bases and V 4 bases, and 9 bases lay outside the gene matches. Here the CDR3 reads CASSSTAGTGGETQYF. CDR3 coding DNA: TGTGCCAGCAGCTCCACCGCCGGGACAGGGGGGGAGACCCAGTACTTC.

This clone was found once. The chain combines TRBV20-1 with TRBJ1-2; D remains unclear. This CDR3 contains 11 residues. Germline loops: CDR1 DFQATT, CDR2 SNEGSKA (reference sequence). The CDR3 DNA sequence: TGCAGCCCCGGGAGCACCTATGGCTACACCTTC. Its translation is CSPGSTYGYTF.

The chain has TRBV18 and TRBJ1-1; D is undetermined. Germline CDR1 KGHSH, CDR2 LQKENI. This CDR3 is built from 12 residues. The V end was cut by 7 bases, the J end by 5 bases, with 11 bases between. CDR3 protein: CASCSGRTEAFF. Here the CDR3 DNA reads TGTGCCAGCTGTAGTGGGCGTACTGAAGCTTTCTTT.

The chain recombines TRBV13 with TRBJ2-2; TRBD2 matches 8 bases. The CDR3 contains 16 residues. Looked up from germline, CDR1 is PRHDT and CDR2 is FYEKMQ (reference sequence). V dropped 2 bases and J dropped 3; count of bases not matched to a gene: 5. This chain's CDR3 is CASSLLAGGYTGELFF. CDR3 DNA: TGTGCCAGCAGCTTATTGGCGGGGGGTTACACCGGGGAGCTGTTTTTT.

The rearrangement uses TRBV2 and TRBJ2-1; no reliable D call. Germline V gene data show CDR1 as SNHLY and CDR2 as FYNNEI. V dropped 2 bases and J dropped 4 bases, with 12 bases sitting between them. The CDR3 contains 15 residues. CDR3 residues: CASSERVLGYNEQFF. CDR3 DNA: TGTGCCAGCAGTGAAAGGGTACTCGGGTACAATGAGCAGTTCTTC. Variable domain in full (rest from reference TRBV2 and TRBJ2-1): EPEVTQTPSHQVTQMGQEVILRCVPISNHLYFYWYRQILGQKVEFLVSFYNNEISEKSEIFDDQFSVERPDGSNFTLKIRSTKLEDSAMYFCASSERVLGYNEQFFGPGTRLTVL.

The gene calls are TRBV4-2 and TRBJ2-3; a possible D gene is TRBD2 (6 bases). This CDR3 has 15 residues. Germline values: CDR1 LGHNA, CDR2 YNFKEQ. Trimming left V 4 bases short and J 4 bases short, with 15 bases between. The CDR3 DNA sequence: TGTGCCAGCAGCCGTGAAGGTTGGAGGGCAGATACGCAGTATTTT. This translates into CASSREGWRADTQYF.

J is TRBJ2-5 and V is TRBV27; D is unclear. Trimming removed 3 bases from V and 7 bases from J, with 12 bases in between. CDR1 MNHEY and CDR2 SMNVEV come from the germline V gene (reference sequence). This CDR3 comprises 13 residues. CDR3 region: CASSFYPPRTQYF. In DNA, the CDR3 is TGTGCCAGCAGTTTCTACCCGCCGAGGACCCAGTACTTC.

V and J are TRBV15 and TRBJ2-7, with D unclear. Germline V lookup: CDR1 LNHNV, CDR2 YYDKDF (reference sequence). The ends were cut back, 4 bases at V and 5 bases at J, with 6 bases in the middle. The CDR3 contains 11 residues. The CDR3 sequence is CATSIGHEQYF. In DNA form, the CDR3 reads TGTGCCACCAGCATCGGTCACGAGCAGTACTTC.

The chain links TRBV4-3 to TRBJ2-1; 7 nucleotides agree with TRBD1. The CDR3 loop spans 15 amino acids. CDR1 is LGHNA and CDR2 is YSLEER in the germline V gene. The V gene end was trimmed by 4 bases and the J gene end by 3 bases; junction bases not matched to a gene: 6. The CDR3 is CASSPLGTVYNEQFF. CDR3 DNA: TGCGCCAGCAGCCCCCTAGGGACAGTCTACAATGAGCAGTTCTTC.